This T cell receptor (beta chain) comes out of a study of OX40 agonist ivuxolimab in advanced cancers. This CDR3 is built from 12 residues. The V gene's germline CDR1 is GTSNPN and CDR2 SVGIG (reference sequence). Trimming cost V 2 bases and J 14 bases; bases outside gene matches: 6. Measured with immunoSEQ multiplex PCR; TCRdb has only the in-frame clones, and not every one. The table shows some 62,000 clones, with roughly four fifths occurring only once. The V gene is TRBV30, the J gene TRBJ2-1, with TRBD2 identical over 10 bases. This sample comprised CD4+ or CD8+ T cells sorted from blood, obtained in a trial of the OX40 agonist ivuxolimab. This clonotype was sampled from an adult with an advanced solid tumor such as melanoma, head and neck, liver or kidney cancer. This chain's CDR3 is CAWSTGLASKFF. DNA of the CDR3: TGTGCCTGGAGTACGGGACTAGCGTCGAAGTTCTTC.